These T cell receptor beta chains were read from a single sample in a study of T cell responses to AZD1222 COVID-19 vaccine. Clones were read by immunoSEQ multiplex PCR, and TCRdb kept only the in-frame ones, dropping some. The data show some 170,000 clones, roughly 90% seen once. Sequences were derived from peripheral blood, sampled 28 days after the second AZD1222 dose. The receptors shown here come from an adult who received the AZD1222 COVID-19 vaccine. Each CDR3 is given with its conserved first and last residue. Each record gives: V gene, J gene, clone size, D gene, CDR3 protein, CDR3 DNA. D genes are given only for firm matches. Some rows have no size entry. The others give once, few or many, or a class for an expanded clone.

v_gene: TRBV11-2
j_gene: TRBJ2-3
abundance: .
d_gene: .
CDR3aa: CASSFSNPSTDTQYF
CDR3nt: TGTGCCAGCAGCTTCTCGAATCCTAGCACAGATACGCAGTATTTT

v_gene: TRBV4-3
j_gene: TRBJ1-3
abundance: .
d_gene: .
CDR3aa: CASSHSPAGGSGNTIYF
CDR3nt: TGCGCCAGCAGCCACTCGCCGGCTGGGGGCTCTGGAAACACCATATATTTT

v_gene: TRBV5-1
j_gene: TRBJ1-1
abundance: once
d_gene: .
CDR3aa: CASGLGNTEAFF
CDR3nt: TGCGCCAGCGGGTTGGGAAACACTGAAGCTTTCTTT

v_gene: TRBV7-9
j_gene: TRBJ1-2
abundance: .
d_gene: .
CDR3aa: CASSSRRGNYGYTF
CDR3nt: TGTGCCAGCAGCTCCCGGAGGGGTAACTATGGCTACACCTTC

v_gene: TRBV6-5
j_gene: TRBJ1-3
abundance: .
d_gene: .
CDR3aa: CASSYSSSGNTIYF
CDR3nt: TGTGCCAGCAGTTACTCGAGCTCTGGAAACACCATATATTTT

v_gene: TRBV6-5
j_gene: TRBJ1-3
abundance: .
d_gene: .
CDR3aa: CASSPLGVSGNTIYF
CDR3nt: TGTGCCAGCAGCCCACTAGGGGTCTCTGGAAACACCATATATTTT

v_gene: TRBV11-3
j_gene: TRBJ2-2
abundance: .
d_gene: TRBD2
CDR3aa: CASSSSGTSIGELFF
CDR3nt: TGTGCCAGCAGCTCTTCCGGGACTAGTATCGGGGAGCTGTTTTTT

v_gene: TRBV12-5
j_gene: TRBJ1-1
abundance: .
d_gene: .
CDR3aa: CASGLGGSGTEAFF
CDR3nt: TGTGCTAGTGGTTTGGGGGGGAGCGGTACTGAAGCTTTCTTT

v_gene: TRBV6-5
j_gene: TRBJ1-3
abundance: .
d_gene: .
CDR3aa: CASSYPQLRGDTIYF
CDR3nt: TGTGCCAGCAGTTACCCCCAATTGAGGGGGGACACCATATATTTT

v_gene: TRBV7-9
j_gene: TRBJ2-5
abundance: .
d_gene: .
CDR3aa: CASSLVSPRGETQYF
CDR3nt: TGTGCCAGCAGCTTAGTTTCCCCCCGGGGGGAGACCCAGTACTTC

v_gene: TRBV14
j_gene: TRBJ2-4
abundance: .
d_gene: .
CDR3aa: CASSQDRAFPQYF
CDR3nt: TGTGCCAGCAGCCAAGATCGGGCCTTTCCCCAGTACTTC

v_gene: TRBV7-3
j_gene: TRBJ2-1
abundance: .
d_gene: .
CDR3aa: CASSPGKGRNNEQFF
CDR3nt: TGTGCCAGCAGCCCAGGGAAAGGTAGAAACAATGAGCAGTTCTTC

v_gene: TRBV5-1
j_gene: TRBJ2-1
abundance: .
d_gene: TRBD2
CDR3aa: CASSLLPAGGPYNEQFF
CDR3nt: TGCGCCAGCAGCTTGCTCCCGGCGGGGGGCCCTTACAATGAGCAGTTCTTC

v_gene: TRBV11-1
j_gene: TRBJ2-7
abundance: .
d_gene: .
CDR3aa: CASSPTGETEQYF
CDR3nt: TGTGCCAGCAGCCCCACGGGGGAAACCGAGCAGTACTTC

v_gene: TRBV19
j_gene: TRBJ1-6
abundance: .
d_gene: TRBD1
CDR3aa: CASSVATGTGNSPLHF
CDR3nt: TGTGCCAGTAGTGTCGCCACCGGGACAGGTAATTCACCCCTCCACTTT

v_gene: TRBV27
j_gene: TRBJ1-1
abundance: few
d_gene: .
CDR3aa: CASSLWGGKAFF
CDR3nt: TGTGCCAGCAGTTTATGGGGGGGAAAAGCTTTCTTT

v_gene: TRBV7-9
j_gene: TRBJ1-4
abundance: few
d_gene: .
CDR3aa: CASSINEKLFF
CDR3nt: TGTGCCAGCAGCATAAATGAAAAACTGTTTTTT

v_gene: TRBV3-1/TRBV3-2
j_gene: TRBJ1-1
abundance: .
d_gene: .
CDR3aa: CAAQGLGEAFF
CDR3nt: TGTGCCGCACAGGGCCTGGGGGAAGCTTTCTTT

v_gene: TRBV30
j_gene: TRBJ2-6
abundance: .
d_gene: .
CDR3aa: CAWGLGANVLTF
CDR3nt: TGTGCCTGGGGCCTTGGGGCCAACGTCCTGACTTTC